Described below is a single T cell receptor beta chain sequence and its context. Its specificity is not known. Donors comprised only Caucasian adults living in Nashville, Tennessee. CD45RA+ naive and CD45RA-negative memory subsets were separated from CD4+ cells. This sample is part of a study of shared clonotypes between healthy human individuals. Background on the study: Each donor's CD4 naive and CD4 memory cells filled three plates apiece, CD8 naive two, and CD8 memory one. Findings of the study overall: It was the non-shared clonotypes that had lower generation probabilities than clonotypes shared by all four donors.

TCRdb keeps only in-frame clones here, not all; method: immunoSEQ multiplex PCR. There are a few million clones in the sample; approximately 96% occur only once, and roughly 0.13% lies in the top ten. V shed 3 bases and J shed 0 bases, with 11 bases lying between them. CDR3 length: 16 amino acids. From germline, CDR1 is LNHDA and CDR2 SQIVND (reference sequence). The specimen was naive CD4+ T cells sorted from blood. The sample's subset: CD45RA+ positively selected. This TCR was sampled from a man between 18 and 35 years old in good health. This chain links TRBV19 with TRBJ2-2, with D perhaps TRBD2 (5 bases). The CDR3 sequence is CASSIGGGSNTGELFF. The CDR3 DNA is TGTGCCAGTAGTATTGGAGGAGGTTCGAACACCGGGGAGCTGTTTTTT.